The T cell receptor (beta chain) described here comes from a study of tumor-infiltrating lymphocytes in primary liver carcinoma. Production of TCR beta cDNA used roughly 480 ng total RNA together with a constant-region primer. Libraries for TCR beta were built through three nested multiplex PCR rounds, which together made up a slightly modified ARM-PCR procedure. TRBV1-TRBV30 forward and Cbeta reverse primers drove the first two roughly 10-cycle rounds. TCRdb itself ran the multiplex PCR reads through MiXCR, one entry per CDR3 protein. The profile shows approximately 210,000 distinct CDR3 sequences, about 61% of them singletons. Points from the study as a whole: Relative to blood, tumors carried a significantly larger fraction of the repertoire in their top 250 clones (p = 0.039). Pairs of tumor regions overlapped more than tumor-adjacent and tumor-blood pairs did.

This clonotype was found once. Its antigen is undetermined. An end of the junction differs from the germline gene, which may be a read error. Blood RNA came from unsorted whole blood; germline DNA was also extracted. Chronic HBV infection was present, with no prior treatment. Approximately 4 milliliters of peripheral blood were gathered ahead of the operation. The V gene's germline CDR1 is SGHAT and CDR2 FQNNGV. The CDR3 sequence is 14 residues long. The V gene is TRBV11-2, the J gene TRBJ2-3; weak D call: TRBD1 (7 bases). This receptor was obtained from a woman in her fifties or sixties with primary liver carcinoma and hepatitis B virus infection. The sequencing sample was made of peripheral blood. CDR3 DNA sequence: TGTGCCAGCAGCCCCCGACTAGGGACAGATACGCCGTATTTT. Its protein product is CASSPRLGTDTPYF.